This T cell receptor (beta chain) is drawn from a study of CD8 T cells in Susac syndrome. This CDR3 contains 15 residues. V lost 3 bases and J 0 bases, leaving 9 bases between the germline ends. The germline V gene has CDR1 LGHDT and CDR2 YNNKEL (reference sequence). Healthy donors were controls matched for age and sex. cDNA came from roughly 0.53 to 1 ug RNA primed by random hexamers. The TCR beta CDR3 was amplified by immunoSEQ multiplex PCR across 54 Vbeta, 13 Jbeta. TCRdb called the immunoSEQ multiplex PCR reads again in MiXCR, with one record for every CDR3 protein. Of some 190,000 distinct CDR3 sequences listed, approximately 93% are singletons.

The chain carries TRBV3-1 and TRBJ1-3; D not resolved. The sequenced sample was CD4+ T cells from PBMCs. The clonotype originates from a human donor in good health. The CDR3 DNA sequence: TGTGCCAGCAGCCAGATAGCAGTCTCTGGAAACACCATATATTTT. Translating it yields CASSQIAVSGNTIYF.